This TCR beta chain comes out of a study of cytomegalovirus exposure and HLA in healthy donors. Overall study results and limits: Earlier analysis looked at TCR beta V segments, and most were productive about 90% or about 30% of the time. TCR beta chain V- and J-gene trimming was linked, in a later analysis, to a missense variant in DCLRE1C.

In regard to this clone: Its antigen is as yet unknown.

Trimming removed 7 bases from V and 5 bases from J; junction bases left unmatched: 13. CDR3 length: 15 residues. Germline loops: CDR1 MNHEY, CDR2 SMNVEV (reference sequence). Both 60 Vbeta primers and 13 Jbeta primers went into the PCR. The protocol was immunoSEQ multiplex PCR, while the TCRdb copy is restricted to in-frame clones and leaves out a portion. The data show some 150,000 clones, roughly 89% seen once. This chain joins TRBV27 and TRBJ2-7; 8 bases align to TRBD2. The TCR comes from a woman younger than 45 in good health and CMV-seronegative. The sample consisted of PBMCs. This CDR3 reads CASTIHGTSQDEQYF. In DNA form, the CDR3 reads TGTGCCAGCACTATCCACGGGACTAGTCAGGACGAGCAGTACTTC.